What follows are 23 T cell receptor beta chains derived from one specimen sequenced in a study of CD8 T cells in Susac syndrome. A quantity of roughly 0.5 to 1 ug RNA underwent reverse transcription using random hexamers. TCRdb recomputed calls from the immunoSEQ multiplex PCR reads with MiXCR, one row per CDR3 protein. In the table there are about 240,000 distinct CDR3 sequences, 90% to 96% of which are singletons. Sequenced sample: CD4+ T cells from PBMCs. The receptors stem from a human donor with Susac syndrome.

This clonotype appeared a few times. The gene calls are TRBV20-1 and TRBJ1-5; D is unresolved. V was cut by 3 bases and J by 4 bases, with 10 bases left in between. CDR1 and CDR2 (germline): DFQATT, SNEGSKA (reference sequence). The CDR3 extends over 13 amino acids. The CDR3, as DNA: TGCAGTGCTAGGGTGTTGGATAATCAGCCCCAGCATTTT. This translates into CSARVLDNQPQHF.

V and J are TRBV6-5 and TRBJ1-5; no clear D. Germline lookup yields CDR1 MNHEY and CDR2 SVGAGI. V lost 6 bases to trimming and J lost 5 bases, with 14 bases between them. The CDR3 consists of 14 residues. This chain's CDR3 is CASRSLEEDQPQHF. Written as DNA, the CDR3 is TGTGCCAGCAGGTCCCTAGAAGAGGATCAGCCCCAGCATTTT.

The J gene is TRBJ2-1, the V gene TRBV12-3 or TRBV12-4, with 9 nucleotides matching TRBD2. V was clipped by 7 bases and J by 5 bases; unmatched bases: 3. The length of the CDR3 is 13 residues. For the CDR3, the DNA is TGTGCCAGCATAGCGGGAGACCACAATGAGCAGTTCTTC. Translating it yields CASIAGDHNEQFF.

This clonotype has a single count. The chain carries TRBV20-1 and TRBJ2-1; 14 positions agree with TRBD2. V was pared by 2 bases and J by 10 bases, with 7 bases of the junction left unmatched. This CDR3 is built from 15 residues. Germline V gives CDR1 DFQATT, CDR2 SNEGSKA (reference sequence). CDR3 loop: CSARLGLAGGKEQFF. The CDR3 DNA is TGCAGTGCTAGACTTGGACTAGCGGGAGGTAAAGAGCAGTTCTTC.

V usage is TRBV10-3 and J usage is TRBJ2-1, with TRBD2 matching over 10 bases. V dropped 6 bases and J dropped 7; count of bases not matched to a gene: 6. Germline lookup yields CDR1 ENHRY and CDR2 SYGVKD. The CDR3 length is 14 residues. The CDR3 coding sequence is TGTGCCATCAGGAGACTAGCGGGCAGGAATGAGCAGTTCTTC. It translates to CAIRRLAGRNEQFF.

CDR3 amino acids: CASSGAGFYNEQFF. DNA of the CDR3: TGTGCCAGCAGTGGGGCGGGCTTCTACAATGAGCAGTTCTTC. The chain has TRBV2 and TRBJ2-1; D might be TRBD2 (5 bases). There are 14 residues in the CDR3. Trimming cost V 4 bases and J 3 bases, with 10 bases left between them. Germline CDR1 SNHLY, CDR2 FYNNEI.

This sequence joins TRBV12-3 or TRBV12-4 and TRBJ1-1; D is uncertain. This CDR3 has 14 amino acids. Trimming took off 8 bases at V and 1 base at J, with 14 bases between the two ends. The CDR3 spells CASGPPGGNTEAFF. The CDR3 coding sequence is TGTGCCAGCGGTCCGCCTGGAGGGAACACTGAAGCTTTCTTT.

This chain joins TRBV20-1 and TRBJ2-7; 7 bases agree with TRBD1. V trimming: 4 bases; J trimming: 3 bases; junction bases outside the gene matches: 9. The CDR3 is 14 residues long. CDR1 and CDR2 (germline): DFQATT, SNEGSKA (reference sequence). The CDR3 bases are TGCAGTGCTATTACTCCGAGGGACAGCTACGAGCAGTACTTC. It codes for CSAITPRDSYEQYF.

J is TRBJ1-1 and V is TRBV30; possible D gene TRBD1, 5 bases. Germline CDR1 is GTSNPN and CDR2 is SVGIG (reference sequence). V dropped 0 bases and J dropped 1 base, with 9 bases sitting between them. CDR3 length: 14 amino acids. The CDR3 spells CAWSVRRANTEAFF. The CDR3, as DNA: TGTGCCTGGAGTGTACGCAGGGCGAACACTGAAGCTTTCTTT.

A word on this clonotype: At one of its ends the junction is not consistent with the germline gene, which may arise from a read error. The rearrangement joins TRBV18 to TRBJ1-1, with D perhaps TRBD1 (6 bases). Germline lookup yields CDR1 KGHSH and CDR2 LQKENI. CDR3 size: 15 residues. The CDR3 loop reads CASSPQGGVWTEAFF. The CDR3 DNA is TGTGCCAGCTCCCCACAGGGCGGGGTTTGGACTGAAGCTTTCTTT.

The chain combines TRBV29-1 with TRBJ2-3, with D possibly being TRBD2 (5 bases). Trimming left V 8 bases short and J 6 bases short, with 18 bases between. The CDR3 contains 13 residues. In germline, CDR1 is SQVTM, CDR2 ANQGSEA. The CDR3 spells CSYEGGSTDTQYF. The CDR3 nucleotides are TGCAGCTACGAGGGCGGGTCCACGGATACGCAGTATTTT.

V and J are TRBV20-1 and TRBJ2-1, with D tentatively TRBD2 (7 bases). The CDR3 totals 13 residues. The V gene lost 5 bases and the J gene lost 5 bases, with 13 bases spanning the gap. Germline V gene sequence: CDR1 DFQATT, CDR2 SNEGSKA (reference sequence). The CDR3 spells CSAPREGDNEQFF. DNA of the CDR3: TGCAGTGCTCCAAGGGAGGGGGACAATGAGCAGTTCTTC.

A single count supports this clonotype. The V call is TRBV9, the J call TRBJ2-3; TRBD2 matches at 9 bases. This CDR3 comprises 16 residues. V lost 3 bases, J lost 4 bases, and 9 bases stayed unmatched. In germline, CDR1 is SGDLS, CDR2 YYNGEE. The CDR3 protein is CASSAGAGGPPDTQYF. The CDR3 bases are TGTGCCAGCAGCGCGGGGGCGGGAGGGCCGCCAGATACGCAGTATTTT.

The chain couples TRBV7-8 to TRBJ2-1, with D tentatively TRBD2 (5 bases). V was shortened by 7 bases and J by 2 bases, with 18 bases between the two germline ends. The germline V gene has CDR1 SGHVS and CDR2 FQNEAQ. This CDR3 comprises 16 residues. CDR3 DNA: TGTGCCAGCACATACGGAGGTGGGAGCCCCTACAATGAGCAGTTCTTC. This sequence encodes CASTYGGGSPYNEQFF.

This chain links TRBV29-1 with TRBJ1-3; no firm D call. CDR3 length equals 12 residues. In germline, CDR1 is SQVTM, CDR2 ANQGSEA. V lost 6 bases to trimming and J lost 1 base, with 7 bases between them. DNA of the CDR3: TGCAGCGTAGGAACGTCTGGAAACACCATATATTTT. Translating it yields CSVGTSGNTIYF.

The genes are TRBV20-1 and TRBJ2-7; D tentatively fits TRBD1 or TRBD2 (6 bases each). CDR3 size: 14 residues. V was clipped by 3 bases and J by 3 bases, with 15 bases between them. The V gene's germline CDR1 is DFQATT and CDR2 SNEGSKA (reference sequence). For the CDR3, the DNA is TGCAGTGCTAGGACGGCCGGAGGGGGCTACGAGCAGTACTTC. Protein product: CSARTAGGGYEQYF.

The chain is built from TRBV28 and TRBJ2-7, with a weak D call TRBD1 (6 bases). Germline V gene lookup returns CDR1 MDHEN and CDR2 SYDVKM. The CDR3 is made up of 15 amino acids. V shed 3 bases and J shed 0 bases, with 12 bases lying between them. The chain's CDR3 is CASSLTGTSSYEQYF. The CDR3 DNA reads TGTGCCAGCAGTTTGACAGGAACTAGCTCCTACGAGCAGTACTTC.

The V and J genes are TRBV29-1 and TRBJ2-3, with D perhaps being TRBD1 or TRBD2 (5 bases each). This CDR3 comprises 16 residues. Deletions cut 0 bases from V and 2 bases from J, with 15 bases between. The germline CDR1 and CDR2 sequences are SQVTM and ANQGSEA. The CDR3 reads CSVEDLGRKNTDTQYF. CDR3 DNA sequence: TGCAGCGTTGAAGACCTGGGACGGAAAAACACAGATACGCAGTATTTT.

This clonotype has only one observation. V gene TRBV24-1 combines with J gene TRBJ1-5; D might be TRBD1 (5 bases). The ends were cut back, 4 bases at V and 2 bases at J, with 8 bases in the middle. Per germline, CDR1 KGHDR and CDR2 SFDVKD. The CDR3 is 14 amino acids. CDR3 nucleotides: TGTGCCACCAGTGACCCGACAGGCAATCAGCCCCAGCATTTT. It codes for CATSDPTGNQPQHF.

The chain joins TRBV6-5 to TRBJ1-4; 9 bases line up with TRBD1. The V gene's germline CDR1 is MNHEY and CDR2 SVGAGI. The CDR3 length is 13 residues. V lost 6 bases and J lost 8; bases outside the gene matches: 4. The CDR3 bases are TGTGCCAGCAGACGGACAGGGGAGGAAAAACTGTTTTTT. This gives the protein CASRRTGEEKLFF.

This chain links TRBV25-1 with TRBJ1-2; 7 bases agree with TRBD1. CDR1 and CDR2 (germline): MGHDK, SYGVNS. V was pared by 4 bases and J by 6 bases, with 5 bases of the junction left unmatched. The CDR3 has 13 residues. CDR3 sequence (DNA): TGTGCCAGCAGTGGCCTCACAGGGGATGGCTACACCTTC. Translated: CASSGLTGDGYTF.

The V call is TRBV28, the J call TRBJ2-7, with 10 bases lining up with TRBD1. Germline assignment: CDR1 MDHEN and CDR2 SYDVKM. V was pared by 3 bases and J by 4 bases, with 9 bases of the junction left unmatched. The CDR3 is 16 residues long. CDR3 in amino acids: CASSFGGQGGLYEQYF. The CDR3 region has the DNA TGTGCCAGCAGTTTTGGCGGACAGGGGGGACTGTACGAGCAGTACTTC.

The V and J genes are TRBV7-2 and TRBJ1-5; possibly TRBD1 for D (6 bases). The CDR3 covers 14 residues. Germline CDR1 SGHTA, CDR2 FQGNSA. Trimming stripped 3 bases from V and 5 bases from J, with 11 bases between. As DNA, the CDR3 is TGTGCCAGCAGCTTTACAGGGTCCCATCAGCCCCAGCATTTT. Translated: CASSFTGSHQPQHF.